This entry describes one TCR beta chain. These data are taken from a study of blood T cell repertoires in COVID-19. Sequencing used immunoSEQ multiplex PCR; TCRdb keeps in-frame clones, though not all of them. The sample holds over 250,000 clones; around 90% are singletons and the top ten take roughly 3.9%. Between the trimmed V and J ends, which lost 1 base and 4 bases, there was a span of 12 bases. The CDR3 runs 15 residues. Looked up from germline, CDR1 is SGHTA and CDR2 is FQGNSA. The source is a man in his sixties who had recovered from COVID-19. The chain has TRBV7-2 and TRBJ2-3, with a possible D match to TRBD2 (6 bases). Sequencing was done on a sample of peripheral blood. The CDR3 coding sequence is TGTGCCAGCAGCTTAGTCGGGGCGGGGTCAGATACGCAGTATTTT. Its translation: CASSLVGAGSDTQYF.